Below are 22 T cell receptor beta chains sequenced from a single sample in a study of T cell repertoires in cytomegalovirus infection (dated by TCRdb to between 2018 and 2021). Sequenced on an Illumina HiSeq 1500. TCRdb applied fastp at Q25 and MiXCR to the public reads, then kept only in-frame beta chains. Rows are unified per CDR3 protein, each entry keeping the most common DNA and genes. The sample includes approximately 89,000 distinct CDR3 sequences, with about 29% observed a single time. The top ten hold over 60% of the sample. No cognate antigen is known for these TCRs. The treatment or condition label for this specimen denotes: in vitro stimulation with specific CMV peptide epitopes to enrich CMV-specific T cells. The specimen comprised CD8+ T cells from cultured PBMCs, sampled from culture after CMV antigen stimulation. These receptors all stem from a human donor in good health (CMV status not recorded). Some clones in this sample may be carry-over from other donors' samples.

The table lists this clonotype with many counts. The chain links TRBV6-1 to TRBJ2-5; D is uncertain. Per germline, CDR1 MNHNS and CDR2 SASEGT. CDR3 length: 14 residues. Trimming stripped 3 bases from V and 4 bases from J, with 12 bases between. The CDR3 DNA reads TGTGCCAGCAGTGATTGGGGTTCAGGAGAGACCCAGTACTTC. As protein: CASSDWGSGETQYF.

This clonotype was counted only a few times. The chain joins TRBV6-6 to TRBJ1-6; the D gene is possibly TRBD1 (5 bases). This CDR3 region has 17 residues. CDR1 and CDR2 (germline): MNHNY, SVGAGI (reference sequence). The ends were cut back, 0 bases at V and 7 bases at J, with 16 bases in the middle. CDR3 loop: CASSYSSPGLRNSPLHF. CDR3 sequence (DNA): TGTGCCAGCAGTTACTCCTCCCCGGGGCTAAGGAATTCACCCCTCCACTTT.

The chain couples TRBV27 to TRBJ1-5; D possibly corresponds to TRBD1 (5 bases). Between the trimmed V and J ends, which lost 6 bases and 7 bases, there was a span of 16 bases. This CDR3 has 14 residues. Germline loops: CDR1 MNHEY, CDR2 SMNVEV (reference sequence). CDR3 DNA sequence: TGTGCCAGCAGCCCAGTCCTACCAGGGCAGCCCCAGCATTTT. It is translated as CASSPVLPGQPQHF.

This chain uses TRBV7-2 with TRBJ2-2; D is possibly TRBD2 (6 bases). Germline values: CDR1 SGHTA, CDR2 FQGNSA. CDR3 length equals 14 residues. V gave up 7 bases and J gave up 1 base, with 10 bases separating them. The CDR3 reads CASNPGGNTGELFF. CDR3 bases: TGTGCCAGCAATCCCGGGGGGAACACCGGGGAGCTGTTTTTT.

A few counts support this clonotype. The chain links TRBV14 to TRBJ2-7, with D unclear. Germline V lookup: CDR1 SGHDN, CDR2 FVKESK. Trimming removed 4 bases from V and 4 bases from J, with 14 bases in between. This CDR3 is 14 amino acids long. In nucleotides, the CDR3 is TGTGCCAGCAGCCCCCGGTGGTGGGATTACGAGCAGTACTTC. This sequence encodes CASSPRWWDYEQYF. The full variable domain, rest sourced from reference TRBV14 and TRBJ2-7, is EAGVTQFPSHSVIEKGQTVTLRCDPISGHDNLYWYRRVMGKEIKFLLHFVKESKQDESGMPNNRFLAERTGGTYSTLKVQPAELEDSGVYFCASSPRWWDYEQYFGPGTRLTVT.

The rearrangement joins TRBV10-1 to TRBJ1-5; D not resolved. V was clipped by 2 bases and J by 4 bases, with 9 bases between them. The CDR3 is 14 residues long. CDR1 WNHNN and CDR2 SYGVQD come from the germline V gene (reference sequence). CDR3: CASSEMAGNQPQHF. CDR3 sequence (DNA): TGCGCCAGCAGTGAGATGGCGGGAAATCAGCCCCAGCATTTT.

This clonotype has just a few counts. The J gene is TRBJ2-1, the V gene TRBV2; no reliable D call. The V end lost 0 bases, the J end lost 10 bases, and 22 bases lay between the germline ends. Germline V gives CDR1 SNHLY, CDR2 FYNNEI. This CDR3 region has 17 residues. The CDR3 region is CASSEAATYGPQWEQFF. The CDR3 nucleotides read TGTGCCAGCAGTGAAGCCGCCACGTATGGTCCACAATGGGAGCAGTTCTTC.

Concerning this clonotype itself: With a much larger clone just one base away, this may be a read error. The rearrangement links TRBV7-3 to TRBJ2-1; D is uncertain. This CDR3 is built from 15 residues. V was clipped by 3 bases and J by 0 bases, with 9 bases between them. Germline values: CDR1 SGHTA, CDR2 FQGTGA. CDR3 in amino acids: CASSLMMSSYNEQFF. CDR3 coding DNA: TGTGCCAGCAGCTTGATGATGAGCTCCTACAATGAGCAGTTCTTC. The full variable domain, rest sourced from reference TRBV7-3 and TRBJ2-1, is GAGVSQTPSNKVTEKGKYVELRCDPISGHTALYWYRQSLGQGPEFLIYFQGTGAADDSGLPNDRFFAVRPEGSVSTLKIQRTERGDSAVYLCASSLMMSSYNEQFFGPGTRLTVL.

The CDR3 here is CSAKMIVNTEAFF. Written as DNA, the CDR3 is TGCAGTGCTAAAATGATTGTGAACACTGAAGCTTTCTTT. The chain employs TRBV20-1 and TRBJ1-1; D uncertain. Germline V lookup: CDR1 DFQATT, CDR2 SNEGSKA (reference sequence). Trimming left V 4 bases short and J 0 bases short, with 9 bases between. This CDR3 contains 13 residues.

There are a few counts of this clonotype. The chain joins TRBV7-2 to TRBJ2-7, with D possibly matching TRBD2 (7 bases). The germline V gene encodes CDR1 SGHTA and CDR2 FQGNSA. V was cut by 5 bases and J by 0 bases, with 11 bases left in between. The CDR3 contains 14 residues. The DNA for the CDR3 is TGTGCCAGCAGCGGGGGGGCCGGCTCCTACGAGCAGTACTTC. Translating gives CASSGGAGSYEQYF.

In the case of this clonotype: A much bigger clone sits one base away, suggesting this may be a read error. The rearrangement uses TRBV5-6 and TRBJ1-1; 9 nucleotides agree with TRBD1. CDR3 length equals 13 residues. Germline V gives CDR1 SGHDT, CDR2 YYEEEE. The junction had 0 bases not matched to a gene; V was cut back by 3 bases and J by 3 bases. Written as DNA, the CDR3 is TGTGCCAGCAGCTGGACAGGGGACACTGAAGCTTTCTTT. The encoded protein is CASSWTGDTEAFF.

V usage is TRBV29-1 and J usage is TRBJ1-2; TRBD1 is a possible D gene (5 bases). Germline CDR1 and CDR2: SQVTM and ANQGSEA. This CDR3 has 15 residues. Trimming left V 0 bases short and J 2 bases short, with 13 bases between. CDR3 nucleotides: TGCAGCGTTGAAGATTTTTTGGACAAAAACTATGGCTACACCTTC. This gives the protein CSVEDFLDKNYGYTF.

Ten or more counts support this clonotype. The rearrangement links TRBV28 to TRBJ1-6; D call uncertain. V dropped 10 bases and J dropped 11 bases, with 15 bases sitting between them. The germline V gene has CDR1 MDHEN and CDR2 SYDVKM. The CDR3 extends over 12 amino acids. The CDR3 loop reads CATTTGSTPLHF. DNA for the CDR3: TGTGCCACTACGACCGGGTCGACACCCCTCCACTTT.

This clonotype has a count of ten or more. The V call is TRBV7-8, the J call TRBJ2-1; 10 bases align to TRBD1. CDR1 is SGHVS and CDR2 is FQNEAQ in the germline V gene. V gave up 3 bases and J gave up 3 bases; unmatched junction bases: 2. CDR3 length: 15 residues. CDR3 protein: CASSFGQGDYNEQFF. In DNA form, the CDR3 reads TGTGCCAGCAGCTTCGGACAGGGGGACTACAATGAGCAGTTCTTC.

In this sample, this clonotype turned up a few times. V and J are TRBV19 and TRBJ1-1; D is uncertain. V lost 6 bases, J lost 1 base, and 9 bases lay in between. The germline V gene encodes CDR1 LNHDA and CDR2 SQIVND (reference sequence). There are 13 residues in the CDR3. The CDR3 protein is CASSLSSNTEAFF. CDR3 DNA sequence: TGTGCCAGTAGCCTCAGTTCGAACACTGAAGCTTTCTTT.

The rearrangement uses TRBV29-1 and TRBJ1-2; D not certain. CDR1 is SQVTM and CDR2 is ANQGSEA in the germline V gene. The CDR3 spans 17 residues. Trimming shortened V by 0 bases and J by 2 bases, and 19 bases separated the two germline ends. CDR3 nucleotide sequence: TGCAGCGTTGAAGATCAAGAACTCGAGCCGTACAACTATGGCTACACCTTC. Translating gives CSVEDQELEPYNYGYTF.

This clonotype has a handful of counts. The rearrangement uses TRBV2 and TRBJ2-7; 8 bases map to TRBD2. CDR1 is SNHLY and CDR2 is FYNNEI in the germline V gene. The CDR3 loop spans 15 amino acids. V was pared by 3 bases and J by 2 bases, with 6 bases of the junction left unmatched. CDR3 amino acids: CASSEGLGPTYEQYF. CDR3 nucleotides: TGTGCCAGCAGTGAGGGACTAGGGCCCACCTACGAGCAGTACTTC.

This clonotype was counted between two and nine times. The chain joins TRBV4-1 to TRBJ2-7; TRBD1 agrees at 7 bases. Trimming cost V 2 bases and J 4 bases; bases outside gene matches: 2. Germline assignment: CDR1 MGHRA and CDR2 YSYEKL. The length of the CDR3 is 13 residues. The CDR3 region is CASSQRRGYEQYF. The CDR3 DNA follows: TGCGCCAGCAGCCAACGCAGGGGGTACGAGCAGTACTTC.

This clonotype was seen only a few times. The CDR3 DNA reads TGTGCCAGCAGCAGGGGGACAGGGTGGGGCTACACCTTC. Translated: CASSRGTGWGYTF. The genes are TRBV27 and TRBJ1-2; the match to TRBD1 covers 9 bases. V lost 6 bases to trimming and J lost 8 bases; unmatched junction nucleotides: 7. The CDR3 covers 13 residues. Germline V gene data show CDR1 as MNHEY and CDR2 as SMNVEV (reference sequence).

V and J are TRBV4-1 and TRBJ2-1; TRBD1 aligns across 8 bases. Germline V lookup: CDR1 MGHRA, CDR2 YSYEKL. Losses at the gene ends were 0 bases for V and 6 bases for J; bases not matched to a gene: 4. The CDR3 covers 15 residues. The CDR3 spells CASSQETGGINEQFF. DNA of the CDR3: TGCGCCAGCAGCCAAGAAACAGGGGGGATCAATGAGCAGTTCTTC.

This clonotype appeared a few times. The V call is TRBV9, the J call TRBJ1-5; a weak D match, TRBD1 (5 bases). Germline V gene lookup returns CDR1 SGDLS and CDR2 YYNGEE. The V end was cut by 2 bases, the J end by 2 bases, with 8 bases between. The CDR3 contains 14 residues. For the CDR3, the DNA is TGTGCCAGCAGCGTTGGGACCGGCAATCAGCCCCAGCATTTT. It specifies CASSVGTGNQPQHF.

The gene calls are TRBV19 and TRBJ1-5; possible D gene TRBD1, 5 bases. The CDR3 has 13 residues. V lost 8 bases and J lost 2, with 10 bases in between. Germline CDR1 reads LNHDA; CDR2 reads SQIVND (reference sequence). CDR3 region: CASWAGGNQPQHF. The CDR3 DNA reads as TGTGCCAGTTGGGCGGGGGGCAATCAGCCCCAGCATTTT.